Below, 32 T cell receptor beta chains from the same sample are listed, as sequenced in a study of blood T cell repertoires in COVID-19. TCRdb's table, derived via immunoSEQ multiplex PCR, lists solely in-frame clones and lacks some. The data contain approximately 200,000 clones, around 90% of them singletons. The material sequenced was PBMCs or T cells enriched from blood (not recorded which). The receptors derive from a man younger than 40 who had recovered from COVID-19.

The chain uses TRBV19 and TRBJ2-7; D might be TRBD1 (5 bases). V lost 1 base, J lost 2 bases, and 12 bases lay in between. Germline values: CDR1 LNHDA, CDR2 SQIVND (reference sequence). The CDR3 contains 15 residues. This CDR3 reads CASSIGKQATYEQYF. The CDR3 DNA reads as TGTGCCAGTAGTATAGGAAAACAGGCGACCTACGAGCAGTACTTC.

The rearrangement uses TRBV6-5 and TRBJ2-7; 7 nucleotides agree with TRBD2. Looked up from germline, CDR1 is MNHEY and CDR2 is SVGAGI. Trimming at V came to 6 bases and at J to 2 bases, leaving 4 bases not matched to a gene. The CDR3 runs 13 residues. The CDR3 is CASSSGGPYEQYF. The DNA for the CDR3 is TGTGCCAGCAGCTCGGGGGGACCCTACGAGCAGTACTTC.

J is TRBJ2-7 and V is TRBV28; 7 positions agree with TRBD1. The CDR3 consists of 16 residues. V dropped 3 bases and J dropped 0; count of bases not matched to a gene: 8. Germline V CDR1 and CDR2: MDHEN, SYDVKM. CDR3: CASSFSLRDSSYEQYF. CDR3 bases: TGTGCCAGCAGTTTCTCCCTCCGGGACAGCTCCTACGAGCAGTACTTC.

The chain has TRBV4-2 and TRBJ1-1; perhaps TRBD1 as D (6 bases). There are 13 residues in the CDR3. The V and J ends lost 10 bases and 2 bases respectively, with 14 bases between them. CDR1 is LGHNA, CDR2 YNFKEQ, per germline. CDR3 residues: CATAPGQNTEAFF. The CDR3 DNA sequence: TGTGCCACCGCACCGGGACAAAACACTGAAGCTTTCTTT.

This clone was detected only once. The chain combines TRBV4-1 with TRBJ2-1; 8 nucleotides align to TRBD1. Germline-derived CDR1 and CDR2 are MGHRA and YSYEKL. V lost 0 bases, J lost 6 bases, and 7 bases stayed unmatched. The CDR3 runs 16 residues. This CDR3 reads CASSQDPGGLRNEQFF. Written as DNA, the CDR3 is TGCGCCAGCAGCCAAGATCCAGGGGGCTTACGCAATGAGCAGTTCTTC.

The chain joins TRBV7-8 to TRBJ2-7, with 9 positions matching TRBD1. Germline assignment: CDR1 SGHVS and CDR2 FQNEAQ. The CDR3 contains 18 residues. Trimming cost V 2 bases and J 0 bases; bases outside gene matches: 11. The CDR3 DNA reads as TGTGCCAGCAGCTTACTCCTGGCAGACAGGGGGAGCTCCTACGAGCAGTACTTC. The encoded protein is CASSLLLADRGSSYEQYF.

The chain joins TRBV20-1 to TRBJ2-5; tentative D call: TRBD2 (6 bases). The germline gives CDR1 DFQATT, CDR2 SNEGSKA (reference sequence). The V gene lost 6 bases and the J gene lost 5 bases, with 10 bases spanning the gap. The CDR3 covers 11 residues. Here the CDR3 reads CSARREETQYF. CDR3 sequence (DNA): TGCAGTGCCAGGAGGGAGGAGACCCAGTACTTC.

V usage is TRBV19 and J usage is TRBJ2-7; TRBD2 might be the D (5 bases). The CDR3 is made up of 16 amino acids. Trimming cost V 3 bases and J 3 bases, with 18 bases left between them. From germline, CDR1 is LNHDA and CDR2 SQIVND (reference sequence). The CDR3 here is CASSMMLRLNRYEQYF. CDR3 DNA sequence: TGTGCCAGTAGTATGATGCTGCGACTAAATCGCTACGAGCAGTACTTC.

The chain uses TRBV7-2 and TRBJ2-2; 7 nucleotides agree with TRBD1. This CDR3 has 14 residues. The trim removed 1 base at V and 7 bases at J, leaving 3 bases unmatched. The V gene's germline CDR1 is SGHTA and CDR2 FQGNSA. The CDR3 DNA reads TGTGCCAGCAGCTTAGTACAGGGGATCGGGGAGCTGTTTTTT. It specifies CASSLVQGIGELFF.

The CDR3 bases are TGTGCCAGCAGCTTATCCTTCGGGACTGGGAATGAGCAGTTCTTC. Translation gives CASSLSFGTGNEQFF. The chain couples TRBV7-6 to TRBJ2-1; the D gene is possibly TRBD2 (6 bases). The V gene's germline CDR1 is SGHVS and CDR2 FNYEAQ. The V and J ends lost 2 bases and 7 bases respectively, with 15 bases between them. This CDR3 spans 15 amino acids.

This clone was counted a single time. Here the CDR3 reads CASSLTTGNQPQHF. In nucleotides, the CDR3 is TGCGCCAGCAGCTTGACGACAGGTAATCAGCCCCAGCATTTT. The rearrangement links TRBV5-1 to TRBJ1-5; D possibly corresponds to TRBD1 (6 bases). The CDR3 spans 14 residues. V lost 1 base and J 4 bases, leaving 9 bases between the germline ends. The germline gives CDR1 SGHRS, CDR2 YFSETQ.

This CDR3 is CASSLASGSNNEQFF. The CDR3 bases are TGTGCCAGCAGCTTAGCCAGCGGGAGCAACAATGAGCAGTTCTTC. The chain carries TRBV7-9 and TRBJ2-1; 8 positions match TRBD2. Trimming took 0 bases from V and 5 from J; bases not matched to a gene: 3. There are 15 residues in the CDR3. Germline lookup yields CDR1 SEHNR and CDR2 FQNEAQ (reference sequence).

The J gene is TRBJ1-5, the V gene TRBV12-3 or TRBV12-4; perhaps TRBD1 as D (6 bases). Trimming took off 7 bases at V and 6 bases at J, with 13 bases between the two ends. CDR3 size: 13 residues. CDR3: CASKQGNSQPQHF. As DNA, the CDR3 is TGTGCCAGCAAACAGGGAAATTCTCAGCCCCAGCATTTT.

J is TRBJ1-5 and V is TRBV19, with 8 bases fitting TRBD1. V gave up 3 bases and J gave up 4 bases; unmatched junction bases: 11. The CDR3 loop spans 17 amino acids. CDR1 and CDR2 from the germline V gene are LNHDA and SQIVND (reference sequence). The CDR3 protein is CASSILVTGGSNQPQHF. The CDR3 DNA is TGTGCCAGTAGTATCTTAGTTACAGGGGGATCAAATCAGCCCCAGCATTTT.

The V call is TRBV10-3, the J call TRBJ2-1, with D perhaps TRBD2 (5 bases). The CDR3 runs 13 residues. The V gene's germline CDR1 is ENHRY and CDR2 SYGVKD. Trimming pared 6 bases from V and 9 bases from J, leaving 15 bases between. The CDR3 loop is CAISKLERPEQFF. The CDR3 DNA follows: TGTGCCATCAGCAAACTAGAACGGCCTGAGCAGTTCTTC.

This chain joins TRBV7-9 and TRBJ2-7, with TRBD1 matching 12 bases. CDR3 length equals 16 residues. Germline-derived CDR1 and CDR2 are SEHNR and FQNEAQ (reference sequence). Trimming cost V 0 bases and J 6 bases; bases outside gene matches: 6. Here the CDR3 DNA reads TGTGCCAGCAGCTTAGCGCCCGGGACAGGGGGCGTCGAGCAGTACTTC. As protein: CASSLAPGTGGVEQYF.

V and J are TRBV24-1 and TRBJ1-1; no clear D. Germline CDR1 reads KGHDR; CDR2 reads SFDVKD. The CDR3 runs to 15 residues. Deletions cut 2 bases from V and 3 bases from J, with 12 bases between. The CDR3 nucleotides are TGTGCCACCAGTGATTCCCGCAGAATGGACACTGAAGCTTTCTTT. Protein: CATSDSRRMDTEAFF.

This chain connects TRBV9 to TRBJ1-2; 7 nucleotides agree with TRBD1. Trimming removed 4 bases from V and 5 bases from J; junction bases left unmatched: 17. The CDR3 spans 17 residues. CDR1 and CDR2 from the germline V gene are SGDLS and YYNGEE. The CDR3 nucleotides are TGTGCCAGCAGCCAGGGGGGCGGAACAGGAACACTTTATGGCTACACCTTC. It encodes CASSQGGGTGTLYGYTF.

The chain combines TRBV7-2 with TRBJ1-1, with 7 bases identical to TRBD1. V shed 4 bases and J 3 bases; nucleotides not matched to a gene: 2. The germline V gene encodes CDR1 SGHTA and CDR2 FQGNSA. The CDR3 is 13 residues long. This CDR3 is CASSSTGYTEAFF. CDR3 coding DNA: TGTGCCAGCAGCTCGACAGGGTACACTGAAGCTTTCTTT.

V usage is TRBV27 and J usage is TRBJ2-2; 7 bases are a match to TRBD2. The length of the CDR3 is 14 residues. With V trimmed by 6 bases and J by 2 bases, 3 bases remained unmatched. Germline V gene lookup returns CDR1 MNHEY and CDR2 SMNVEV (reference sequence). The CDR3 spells CASRAGFNTGELFF. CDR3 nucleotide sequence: TGTGCCAGCAGAGCGGGGTTCAACACCGGGGAGCTGTTTTTT.

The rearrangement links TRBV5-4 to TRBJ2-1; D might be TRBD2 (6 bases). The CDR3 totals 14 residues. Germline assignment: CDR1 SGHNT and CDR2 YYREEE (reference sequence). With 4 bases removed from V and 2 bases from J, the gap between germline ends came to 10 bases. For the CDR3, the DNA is TGTGCCAGCAGCAGCGGGCCAACCTACAATGAGCAGTTCTTC. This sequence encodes CASSSGPTYNEQFF.

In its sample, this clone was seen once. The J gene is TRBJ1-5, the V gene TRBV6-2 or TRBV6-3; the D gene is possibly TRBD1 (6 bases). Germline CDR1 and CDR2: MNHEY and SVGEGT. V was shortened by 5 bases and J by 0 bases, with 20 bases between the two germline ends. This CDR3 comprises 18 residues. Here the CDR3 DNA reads TGTGCCAGCAGTCGCGGAACCGGGACAACCTATAGCAATCAGCCCCAGCATTTT. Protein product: CASSRGTGTTYSNQPQHF.

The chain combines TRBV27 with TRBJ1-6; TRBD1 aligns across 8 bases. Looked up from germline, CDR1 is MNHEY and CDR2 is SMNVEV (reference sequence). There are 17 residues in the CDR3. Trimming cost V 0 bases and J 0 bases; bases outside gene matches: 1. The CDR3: CASSLSGTGSYNSPLHF. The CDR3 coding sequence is TGTGCCAGCAGTTTATCGGGGACAGGCTCCTATAATTCACCCCTCCACTTT.

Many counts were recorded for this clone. The CDR3: CASSLTHPGTEAFF. CDR3 sequence (DNA): TGTGCCAGCAGCCTAACCCATCCGGGTACTGAAGCTTTCTTT. The chain carries TRBV9 and TRBJ1-1, with unresolved D. Germline CDR1 is SGDLS and CDR2 is YYNGEE. V lost 4 bases to trimming and J lost 5 bases, with 15 bases between them. The CDR3 consists of 14 residues.

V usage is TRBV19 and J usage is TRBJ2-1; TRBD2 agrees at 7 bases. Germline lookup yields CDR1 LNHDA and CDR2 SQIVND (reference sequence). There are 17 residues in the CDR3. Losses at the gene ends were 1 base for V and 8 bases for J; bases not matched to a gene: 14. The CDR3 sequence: CASSIGFSGLVIYEQFF. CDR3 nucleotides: TGTGCCAGTAGTATAGGGTTCTCCGGACTAGTGATCTATGAGCAGTTCTTC.

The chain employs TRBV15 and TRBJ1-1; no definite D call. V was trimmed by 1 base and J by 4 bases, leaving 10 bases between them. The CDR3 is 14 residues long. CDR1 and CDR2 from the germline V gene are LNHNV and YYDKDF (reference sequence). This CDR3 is CATSRGYAGTEAFF. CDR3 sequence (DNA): TGTGCCACCAGCAGAGGATACGCGGGCACTGAAGCTTTCTTT.

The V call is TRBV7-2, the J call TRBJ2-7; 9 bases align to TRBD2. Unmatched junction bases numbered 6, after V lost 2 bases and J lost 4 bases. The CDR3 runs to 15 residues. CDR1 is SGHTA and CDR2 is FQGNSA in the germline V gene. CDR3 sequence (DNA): TGTGCCAGCAGCTTATCTGCTAGCGGGGATTACGAGCAGTACTTC. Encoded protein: CASSLSASGDYEQYF.

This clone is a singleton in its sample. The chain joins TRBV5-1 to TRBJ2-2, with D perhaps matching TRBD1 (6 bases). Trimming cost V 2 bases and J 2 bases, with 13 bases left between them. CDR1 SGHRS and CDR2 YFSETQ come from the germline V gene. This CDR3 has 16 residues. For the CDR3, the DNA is TGCGCCAGCAGCTTCGCCGGGACACGAAACACCGGGGAGCTGTTTTTT. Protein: CASSFAGTRNTGELFF.

The CDR3 protein is CASSRNRGGEQYF. In nucleotides, the CDR3 is TGTGCCAGCAGTCGCAACAGGGGTGGCGAGCAGTACTTC. This rearrangement joins TRBV6-5 to TRBJ2-7; TRBD1 aligns across 7 bases. The CDR3 extends over 13 amino acids. J lost 6 bases, V lost 5 bases, and 7 bases had no gene match. Germline-derived CDR1 and CDR2 are MNHEY and SVGAGI.

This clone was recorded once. The CDR3 DNA reads as TGTGCCAGCACGGCGGGCAGTGCATATAATTCACCCCTCCACTTT. It codes for CASTAGSAYNSPLHF. This rearrangement joins TRBV9 to TRBJ1-6, with unresolved D. The germline V gene encodes CDR1 SGDLS and CDR2 YYNGEE. The CDR3 runs to 15 residues. Deletions cut 6 bases from V and 4 bases from J, with 14 bases between.

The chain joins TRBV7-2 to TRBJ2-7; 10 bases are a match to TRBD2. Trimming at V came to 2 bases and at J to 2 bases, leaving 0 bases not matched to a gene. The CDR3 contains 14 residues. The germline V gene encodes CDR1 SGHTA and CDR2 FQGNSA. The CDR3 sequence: CASSLTSGTYEQYF. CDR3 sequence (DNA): TGTGCCAGCAGCTTAACTAGCGGGACCTACGAGCAGTACTTC.

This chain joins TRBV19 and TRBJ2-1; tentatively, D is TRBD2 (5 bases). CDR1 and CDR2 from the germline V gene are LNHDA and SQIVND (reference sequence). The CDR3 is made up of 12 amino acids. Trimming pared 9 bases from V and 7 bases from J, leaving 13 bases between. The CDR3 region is CASSLTGNEQFF. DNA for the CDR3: TGTGCCAGCAGTTTAACGGGGAATGAGCAGTTCTTC. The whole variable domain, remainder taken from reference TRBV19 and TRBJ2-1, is DGGITQSPKYLFRKEGQNVTLSCEQNLNHDAMYWYRQDPGQGLRLIYYSQIVNDFQKGDIAEGYSVSREKKESFPLTVTSAQKNPTAFYLCASSLTGNEQFFGPGTRLTVL.